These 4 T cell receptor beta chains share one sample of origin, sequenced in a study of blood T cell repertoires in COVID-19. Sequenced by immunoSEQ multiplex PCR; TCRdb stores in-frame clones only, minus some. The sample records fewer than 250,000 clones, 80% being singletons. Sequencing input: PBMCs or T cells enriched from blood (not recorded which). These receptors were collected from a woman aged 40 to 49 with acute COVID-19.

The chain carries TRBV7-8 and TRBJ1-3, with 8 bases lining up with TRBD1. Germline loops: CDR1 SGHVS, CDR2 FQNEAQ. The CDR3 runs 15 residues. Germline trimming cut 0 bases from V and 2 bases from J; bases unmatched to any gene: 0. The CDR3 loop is CASSLATGAGNTIYF. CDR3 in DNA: TGTGCCAGCAGCTTAGCGACAGGGGCTGGAAACACCATATATTTT.

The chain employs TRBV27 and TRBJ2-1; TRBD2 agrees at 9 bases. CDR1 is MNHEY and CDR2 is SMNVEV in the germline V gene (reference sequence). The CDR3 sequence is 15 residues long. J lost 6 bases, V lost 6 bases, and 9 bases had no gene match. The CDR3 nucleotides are TGTGCCAGCAGCAAAGGCGGGGGGGCTCGCAATGAGCAGTTCTTC. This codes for CASSKGGGARNEQFF.

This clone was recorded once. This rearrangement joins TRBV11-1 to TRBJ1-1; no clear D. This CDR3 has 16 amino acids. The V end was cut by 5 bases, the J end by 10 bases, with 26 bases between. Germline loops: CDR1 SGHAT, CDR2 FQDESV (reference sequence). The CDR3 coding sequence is TGTGCCAGCAGCCCCTGGTTGGGAGGAGAGGTTTCTGGAGCTTTCTTT. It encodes CASSPWLGGEVSGAFF.

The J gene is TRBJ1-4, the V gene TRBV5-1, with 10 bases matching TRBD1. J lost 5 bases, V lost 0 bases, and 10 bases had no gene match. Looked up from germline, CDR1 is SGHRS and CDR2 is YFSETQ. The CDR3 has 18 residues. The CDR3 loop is CASSLGLGQGRENEKLFF. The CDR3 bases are TGCGCCAGCAGCTTGGGCTTGGGACAGGGGCGAGAAAATGAAAAACTGTTTTTT.